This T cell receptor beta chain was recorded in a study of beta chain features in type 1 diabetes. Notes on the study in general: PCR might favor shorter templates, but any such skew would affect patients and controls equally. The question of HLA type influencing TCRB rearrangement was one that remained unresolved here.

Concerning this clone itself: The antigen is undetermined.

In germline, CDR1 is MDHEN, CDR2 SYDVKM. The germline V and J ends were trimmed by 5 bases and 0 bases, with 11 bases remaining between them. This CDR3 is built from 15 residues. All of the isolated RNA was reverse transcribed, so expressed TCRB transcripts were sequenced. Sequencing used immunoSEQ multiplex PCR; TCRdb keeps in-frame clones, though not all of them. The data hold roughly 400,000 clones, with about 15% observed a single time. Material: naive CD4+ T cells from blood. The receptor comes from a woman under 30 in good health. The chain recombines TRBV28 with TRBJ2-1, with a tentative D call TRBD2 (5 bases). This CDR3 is CASSPVGSSYNEQFF. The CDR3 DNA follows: TGTGCCAGCAGTCCGGTGGGGAGCTCCTACAATGAGCAGTTCTTC.